In this sample, the clone carrying this T cell receptor beta chain turned up a few times. Its antigen remains unknown. A J-beta primer mix and a sample-barcoded 5' primer were used in a second PCR of roughly 7 to 12 cycles. MiXCR was run by TCRdb on the 5' RACE reads, yielding one entry per CDR3 protein. The table lists around 990,000 distinct CDR3 sequences, around two fifths of them singletons. Per the germline V gene, CDR1 is SGHNT and CDR2 is YENEEA. V was clipped by 4 bases and J by 0 bases; unmatched bases: 4. The CDR3 is 17 residues long. The data derive from a study of blood T cells in healthy people across ages. The sample, approximately 10 milliliters of peripheral blood, was drawn from each donor. Study findings and constraints: Because sorting was not performed, PBMCs prevented conclusive naive versus antigen-experienced comparison.

Source material: blood. The chain employs TRBV11-3 and TRBJ2-6; TRBD2 matches 9 bases. This clonotype was sampled from a man between 18 and 29 years old in good health. CDR3 protein: CASSSIAGASGANVLTF. CDR3 in DNA: TGTGCCAGCAGCTCAATAGCGGGGGCCTCTGGGGCCAACGTCCTGACTTTC.